Sequencing of this T cell receptor (beta chain) was carried out in a study of regulatory T cells in long-lasting Graves disease. In its sample, this clonotype was seen a few times. Its specificity is not known. The CDR3 length is 15 residues. Unmatched junction bases numbered 5, after V lost 2 bases and J lost 3 bases. CDR1 GTSNPN and CDR2 SVGIG come from the germline V gene (reference sequence). Time point meaning: newly diagnosed GD, antithyroid drugs for less than 3 months. After RNA was extracted from PBMCs, the TCR library was made from it. Study observations and caveats: Persistent Graves' patients showed less TCR diversity than newly diagnosed patients showed. New patients shared some 890 public clonotypes, fewer than the approximately 2,700 shared by persistent patients.

TCR beta libraries were built with iRepertoire HTBI primers and Arm-PCR of CDR3 regions. Using its own MiXCR run on the multiplex PCR reads, TCRdb lists one record per CDR3 protein. The data hold about 460,000 distinct CDR3 sequences, with 14% observed a single time. These sequences were also reported in another study, on T cells in Graves' hyperthyroidism and ophthalmopathy. That source notes: Newly diagnosed hyperthyroidism patients aged 18 to 65 years had disease lasting under 2 months. The model made its ophthalmopathy prediction, and onset followed a median approximately 6.5 months later.

The sequencing used peripheral blood mononuclear cells (PBMCs), collected at new diagnosis, from a patient treated with antithyroid drugs. The source is a woman between 50 and 59 years old with Graves disease. V and J are TRBV30 and TRBJ2-3, with 10 nucleotides matching TRBD2. For the CDR3, the DNA is TGTGCCTGGAGTCTCGGACTAGCGGAAACAGATACGCAGTATTTT. Translating gives CAWSLGLAETDTQYF.